The entry that follows covers one TCR beta chain sequence. Its antigen remains unidentified. The data were obtained in a study of T cells after posttransplantation cyclophosphamide. Study findings and constraints: Tissue-infiltrating T cells from skin or gut overlapped little with blood T cells. Donor-recipient repertoire similarity was low at 1-2 months, rising over year one.

Cyclophosphamide on days +3 and +4 followed busulfan-fludarabine conditioning and a marrow graft. The CDR3 spans 17 residues. Per germline, CDR1 MGHRA and CDR2 YSYEKL. V shed 0 bases, J shed 0 bases, and the junction held 7 bases outside the gene matches. Repertoires were generated with immunoSEQ multiplex PCR, while TCRdb's copy carries only in-frame clones and drops some. The sample presents roughly 15,000 clones, none singletons. The sequence came from a female patient aged 40-50 years who received an allogeneic stem cell transplant from a related donor, was CMV-positive, and had no GVHD. Some T cells here may be from the graft donor. The source was PBMCs, collected 1162 days after allogeneic stem cell transplant with posttransplant cyclophosphamide. This sequence joins TRBV4-1 and TRBJ1-1; 7 nucleotides match TRBD1. CDR3 region: CASSQDLWTGMNTEAFF. The CDR3 bases are TGCGCCAGCAGCCAAGATCTTTGGACAGGTATGAACACTGAAGCTTTCTTT.